The 5 T cell receptor beta chains presented below share a single source sample, sequenced in a study of blood T cell repertoires in COVID-19. Measured with immunoSEQ multiplex PCR; TCRdb has only the in-frame clones, and not every one. The sample comprises 70,000 or so clones, about 80% of which are singletons, and 35% to 40% rests with the top ten. Sequencing was carried out using peripheral blood. The receptors stem from a woman in her 70s with acute or convalescent COVID-19.

The CDR3 is CASSLPGQLNSPLHF. Written as DNA, the CDR3 is TGTGCCAGCAGCTTACCGGGACAGCTAAATTCACCCCTCCACTTT. This sequence joins TRBV3-1 (or the pseudogene TRBV3-2) and TRBJ1-6; 7 bases agree with TRBD1. The length of the CDR3 is 15 residues. Germline V CDR1 and CDR2: LGHDT, YNNKEL (reference sequence). Trimming cost V 5 bases and J 7 bases; bases outside gene matches: 8.

V gene TRBV6-5 combines with J gene TRBJ1-1; D is perhaps TRBD1 (5 bases). Germline CDR1 is MNHEY and CDR2 is SVGAGI. The CDR3 totals 15 residues. Trimming left V 7 bases short and J 7 bases short, with 22 bases between. This chain's CDR3 is CASTSSPQVAFEAFF. The CDR3 DNA sequence: TGTGCCAGCACATCCAGTCCACAGGTCGCGTTTGAAGCTTTCTTT.

The chain is built from TRBV29-1 and TRBJ2-3, with D tentatively TRBD1 (5 bases). Trimming took off 4 bases at V and 4 bases at J, with 9 bases between the two ends. The CDR3 spans 12 residues. CDR1 is SQVTM, CDR2 ANQGSEA, per germline. Here the CDR3 DNA reads TGCAGCGTTGTACAGGACGCAGATACGCAGTATTTT. Translated: CSVVQDADTQYF.

J is TRBJ2-3 and V is TRBV19, with a weak D call TRBD2 (5 bases). The ends were cut back, 5 bases at V and 7 bases at J, with 19 bases in the middle. Germline V gives CDR1 LNHDA, CDR2 SQIVND (reference sequence). The length of the CDR3 is 15 residues. CDR3 nucleotide sequence: TGTGCCAGTAGTGTTAGAGGAGGTTCGGCGAATACGCAGTATTTT. It yields the protein CASSVRGGSANTQYF.

The J gene is TRBJ1-1, the V gene TRBV6-5; D ambiguous. V lost 11 bases and J 0 bases, leaving 10 bases between the germline ends. The CDR3 sequence is 12 residues long. Germline values: CDR1 MNHEY, CDR2 SVGAGI. The CDR3 region is CACGPLNTEAFF. DNA for the CDR3: TGTGCCTGTGGGCCCTTGAACACTGAAGCTTTCTTT.